These 10 T cell receptor beta chains were sequenced from one sample in a study of T-cell memory formation after mild COVID-19 (dated by TCRdb to 2020 to 2023). The library relied on 5' RACE. The reads were generated on an Illumina NovaSeq 6000. The public reads were reanalyzed by TCRdb: fastp trimming at Q25, MiXCR alignment, in-frame beta chains only. Duplicate CDR3 protein sequences are folded into a single record with the most common DNA and genes. For this sample the table gives hundreds of thousands of distinct CDR3 sequences, of which approximately 14% were detected only once. The ten largest clones represent 22% of the sample. Sequencing was performed on PBMCs or a T cell subset sorted from them (not recorded which). Receptor source: a man between 18 and 35 years old who had mild COVID-19 (a few samples of this study predate the infection). The sample titles of this study are shuffled in the database, so cell type and time point are left out; the donor was told from shared clones.

There are many counts of this clonotype. The chain combines TRBV7-9 with TRBJ1-2, with TRBD1 matching over 7 bases. Trimming cost V 5 bases and J 1 base; bases outside gene matches: 1. Germline CDR1 and CDR2: SEHNR and FQNEAQ (reference sequence). The CDR3 length is 13 residues. CDR3 sequence: CASSRDSNYGYTF. CDR3 nucleotide sequence: TGTGCCAGCAGCCGGGACAGTAACTATGGCTACACCTTC.

The chain joins TRBV12-3 or TRBV12-4 to TRBJ2-2; 10 positions match TRBD1. CDR3 length: 18 amino acids. Losses at the gene ends were 5 bases for V and 4 bases for J; bases not matched to a gene: 13. The chain's CDR3 is CASSHPSSGTGVTGELFF. The CDR3, as DNA: TGTGCCAGCAGTCACCCATCCTCCGGGACAGGGGTCACCGGGGAGCTGTTTTTT.

The chain has TRBV11-2 and TRBJ2-7; D uncertain. CDR1 and CDR2 from the germline V gene are SGHAT and FQNNGV. Trimming pared 6 bases from V and 2 bases from J, leaving 8 bases between. CDR3 length: 12 amino acids. The CDR3: CASRQDAYEQYF. Here the CDR3 DNA reads TGTGCCAGCAGGCAGGATGCCTACGAGCAGTACTTC.

This clonotype was observed a few times. The chain has TRBV25-1 and TRBJ2-5; D may match TRBD1 or TRBD2 (5 bases each). The CDR3 is 15 amino acids. The V and J ends lost 8 bases and 5 bases respectively, with 21 bases between them. Looked up from germline, CDR1 is MGHDK and CDR2 is SYGVNS. CDR3 protein: CASGLGLGVGETQYF. CDR3 bases: TGTGCCAGCGGTCTGGGGCTCGGGGTCGGTGAGACCCAGTACTTC. The complete variable domain, with remaining parts taken from reference TRBV25-1 and TRBJ2-5, reads EADIYQTPRYLVIGTGKKITLECSQTMGHDKMYWYQQDPGMELHLIHYSYGVNSTEKGDLSSESTVSRIRTEHFPLTLESARPSHTSQYLCASGLGLGVGETQYFGPGTRLLVL.

This rearrangement joins TRBV24-1 to TRBJ1-1, with D unclear. CDR1 is KGHDR, CDR2 SFDVKD, per germline. The CDR3 length is 13 residues. Between the trimmed V and J ends, which lost 0 bases and 11 bases, there was a span of 12 bases. The CDR3 protein is CATSDLISGQAFF. The CDR3 nucleotides read TGTGCCACCAGTGATTTGATATCGGGCCAGGCTTTCTTT.

Only a few counts were recorded for this clonotype. The chain employs TRBV5-1 and TRBJ2-1; 9 bases are a match to TRBD2. Trimming at V came to 4 bases and at J to 9 bases, leaving 5 bases not matched to a gene. The CDR3 extends over 13 amino acids. Germline CDR1 is SGHRS and CDR2 is YFSETQ. The CDR3: CASSRAGGREQFF. The CDR3 DNA sequence: TGCGCCAGCAGCCGAGCGGGGGGACGTGAGCAGTTCTTC.

The V gene is TRBV4-3, the J gene TRBJ1-3, with TRBD1 identical over 8 bases. CDR1 LGHNA and CDR2 YSLEER come from the germline V gene. The junction had 10 bases not matched to a gene; V was cut back by 3 bases and J by 0 bases. This CDR3 contains 18 residues. CDR3 residues: CASSQGTGKMLSGNTIYF. The CDR3 DNA reads as TGCGCCAGCAGCCAGGGGACAGGAAAAATGCTCTCTGGAAACACCATATATTTT.

In this sample, this clonotype turned up many times. The chain couples TRBV28 to TRBJ1-5; possibly TRBD1 for D (6 bases). Germline V CDR1 and CDR2: MDHEN, SYDVKM. Trimming pared 2 bases from V and 7 bases from J, leaving 9 bases between. The CDR3 extends over 13 amino acids. The chain's CDR3 is CASSLEGQQPQHF. CDR3 in DNA: TGTGCCAGCAGTTTAGAGGGACAACAGCCCCAGCATTTT.

Many counts were recorded for this clonotype. CDR3 in DNA: TGTGCCAGCTCCCCGGGGATCACAGGGGGCCACGAGCAGTACGTC. This sequence encodes CASSPGITGGHEQYV. V usage is TRBV25-1 and J usage is TRBJ2-7, with 9 bases lining up with TRBD1. This CDR3 comprises 15 residues. The V segment lost 8 bases and the J segment 5 bases; nucleotides outside the gene matches: 13. Per the germline V gene, CDR1 is MGHDK and CDR2 is SYGVNS.

This clonotype was observed a few times. The chain couples TRBV9 to TRBJ1-5, with D possibly matching TRBD1 (5 bases). The CDR3 is 16 amino acids. V shed 6 bases and J shed 7 bases, with 23 bases lying between them. Per germline, CDR1 SGDLS and CDR2 YYNGEE. CDR3 in amino acids: CASTQRGTPAAQPQHF. The CDR3 DNA is TGTGCCAGCACCCAAAGAGGGACTCCCGCGGCGCAGCCCCAGCATTTT.